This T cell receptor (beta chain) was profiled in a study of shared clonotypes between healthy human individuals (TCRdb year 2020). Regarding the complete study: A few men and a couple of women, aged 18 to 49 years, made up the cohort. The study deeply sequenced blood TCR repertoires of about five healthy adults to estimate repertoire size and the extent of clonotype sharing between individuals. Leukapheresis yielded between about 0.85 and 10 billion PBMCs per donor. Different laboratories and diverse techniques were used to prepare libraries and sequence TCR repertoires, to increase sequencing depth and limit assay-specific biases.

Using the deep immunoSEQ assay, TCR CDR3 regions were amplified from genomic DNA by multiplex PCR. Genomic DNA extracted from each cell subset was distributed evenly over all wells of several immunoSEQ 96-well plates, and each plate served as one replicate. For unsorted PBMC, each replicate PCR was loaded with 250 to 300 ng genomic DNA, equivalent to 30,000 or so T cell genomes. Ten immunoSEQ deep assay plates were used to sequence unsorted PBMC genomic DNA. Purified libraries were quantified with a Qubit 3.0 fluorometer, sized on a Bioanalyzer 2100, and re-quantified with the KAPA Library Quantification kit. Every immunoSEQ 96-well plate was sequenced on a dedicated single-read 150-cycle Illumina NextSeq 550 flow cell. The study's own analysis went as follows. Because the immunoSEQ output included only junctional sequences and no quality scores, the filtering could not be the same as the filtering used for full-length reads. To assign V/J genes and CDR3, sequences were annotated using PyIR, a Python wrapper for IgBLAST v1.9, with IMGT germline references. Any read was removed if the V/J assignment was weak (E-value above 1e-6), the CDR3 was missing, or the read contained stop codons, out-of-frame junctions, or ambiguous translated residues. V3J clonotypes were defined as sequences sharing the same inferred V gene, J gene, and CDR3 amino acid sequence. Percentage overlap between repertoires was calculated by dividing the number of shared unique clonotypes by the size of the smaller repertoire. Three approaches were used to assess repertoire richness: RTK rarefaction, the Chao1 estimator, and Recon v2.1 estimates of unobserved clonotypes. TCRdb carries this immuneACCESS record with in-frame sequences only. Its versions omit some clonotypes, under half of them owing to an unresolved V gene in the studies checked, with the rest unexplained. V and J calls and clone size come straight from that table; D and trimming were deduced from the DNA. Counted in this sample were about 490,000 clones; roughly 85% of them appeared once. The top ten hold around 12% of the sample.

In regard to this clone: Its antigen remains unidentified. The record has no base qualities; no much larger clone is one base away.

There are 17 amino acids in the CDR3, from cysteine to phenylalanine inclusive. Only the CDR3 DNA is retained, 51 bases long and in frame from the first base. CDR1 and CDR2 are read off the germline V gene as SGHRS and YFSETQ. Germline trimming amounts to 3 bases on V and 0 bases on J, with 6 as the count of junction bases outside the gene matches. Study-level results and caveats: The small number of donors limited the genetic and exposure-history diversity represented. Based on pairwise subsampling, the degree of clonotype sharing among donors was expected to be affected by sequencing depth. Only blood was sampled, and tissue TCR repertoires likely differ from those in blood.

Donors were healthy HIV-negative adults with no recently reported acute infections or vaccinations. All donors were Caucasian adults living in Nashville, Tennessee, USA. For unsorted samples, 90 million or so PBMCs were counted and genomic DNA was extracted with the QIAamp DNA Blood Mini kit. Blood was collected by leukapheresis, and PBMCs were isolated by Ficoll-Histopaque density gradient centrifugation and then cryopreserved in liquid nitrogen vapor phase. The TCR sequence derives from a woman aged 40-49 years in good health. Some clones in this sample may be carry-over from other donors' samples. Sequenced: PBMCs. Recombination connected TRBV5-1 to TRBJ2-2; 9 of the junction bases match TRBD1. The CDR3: CASSSTGTGTNTGELFF. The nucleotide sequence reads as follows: TGCGCCAGCAGCTCCACCGGGACAGGGACGAACACCGGGGAGCTGTTTTTT.